The source of this T cell receptor (beta chain) is a study of STAT3 mutations in large granular lymphocyte leukemia (dated by TCRdb to the late 2010s). About the study as a whole: Canonical activating STAT3 mutations were detected in roughly half of the longitudinally sequenced T-LGLL patients. More than half of T-LGLL patients received one or more immunosuppressive therapy regimens, with hematologic response in roughly 40% of those treated. As controls within the study, a couple of patients with natural killer LGL leukemia were also sequenced longitudinally. Each patient was sequenced at an average of approximately 3.8 time points, ranging from 2 to 8 samplings. Patients with T-cell large granular lymphocyte leukemia underwent serial deep sequencing of TCRbeta CDR3 and STAT3 to reconstruct clonal hierarchy and dynamics. From an initial cohort of approximately 190 LGL patients, over 15 representative T-LGLL cases were picked for longitudinal TCRbeta and STAT3 sequencing. What the research found in general, with its limitations: Since codominant clonotypes persisted in some patients, a small but highly pathogenic clone may have gone undetected. Because no samples were available when a clone first appeared, clonal expansion had to be inferred from samplings taken at other points. Variable intervals between samplings and differing treatment regimens complicated linking therapy response to changes in TCR clonal burden. Dominant TCR clone burden was found to exceed STAT3 mutant burden in several patients, suggesting that STAT3 mutation arose secondarily within a pre-expanded clone. TCR clonotype switching after therapy was observed in 6 of 18 patients, and all newly emerging clones were found to be STAT3 wild type. All T-LGLL patients had at least one immunodominant TCRbeta clonotype, and roughly half had multiple immunodominant subclonotypes.

The same DNA, extracted from blood mononuclear cells, served for both TCR sequencing and STAT3 sequencing. In the germline V gene, CDR1 corresponds to SGDLS and CDR2 to YYNGEE. From V the trimming removes 3 bases and from J it removes 8 bases, while the gene matches leave 12 bases of the junction unaccounted for. The CDR3 holds 16 amino acids from the cysteine to the phenylalanine. CDR3 DNA is the only sequence kept; it has 48 bases, read in frame from the first base. TCRbeta libraries were sequenced on an Illumina MiSeq, and an average of about 41,000 productive templates per sample was obtained. Multiplex PCR amplification was used to generate TCRbeta CDR3 libraries with the immunoSEQ assay. The published analysis was carried out like this. Repertoire diversity was computed as previously defined, with values near 0 indicating extremely monoclonal samples. The clones in this table, taken by TCRdb from immuneACCESS, are in-frame only. Not every clone is retained; where verified, under half of the shortfall comes from an unresolved V gene, and the cause of the rest is unknown. Clone size and V and J calls were adopted from that table, with D and trimming inferred from the DNA. This sample comprises 2,000 to 3,000 clones, 53% of them detected only once. The ten biggest clones cover about 81% of the sample.

Comments on this clone: The antigen it binds to is not known. Base quality data are lacking; no much larger clone is found one base away.

The chain uses TRBV9 and TRBJ1-2, with TRBD1 identical over 11 junction bases. The receptor's source is a man aged 60 to 75 with T-cell large granular lymphocyte leukemia. Some clones in this sample may be carry-over from other donors' samples. The age is the age at diagnosis. Input material: peripheral blood mononuclear cells. Read as DNA, the sequence is TGTGCCAGCAGCGCGCCCCCGGGACAGGGGGTTGGAGGCTACACCTTC. This is translated as CASSAPPGQGVGGYTF.